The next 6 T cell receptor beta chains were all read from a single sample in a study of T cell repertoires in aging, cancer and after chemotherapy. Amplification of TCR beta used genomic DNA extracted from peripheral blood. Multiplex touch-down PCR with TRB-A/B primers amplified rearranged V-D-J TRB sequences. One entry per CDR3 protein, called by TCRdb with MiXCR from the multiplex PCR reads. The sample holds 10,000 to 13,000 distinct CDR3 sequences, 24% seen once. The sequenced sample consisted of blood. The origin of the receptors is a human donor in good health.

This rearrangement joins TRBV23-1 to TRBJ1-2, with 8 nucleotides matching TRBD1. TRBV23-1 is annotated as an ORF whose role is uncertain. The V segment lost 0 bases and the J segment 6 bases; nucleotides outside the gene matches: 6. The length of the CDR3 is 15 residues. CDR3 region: CASSQSVRTGNGYTF. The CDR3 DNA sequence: TGCGCCAGCAGTCAATCGGTACGGACAGGGAATGGCTACACCTTC.

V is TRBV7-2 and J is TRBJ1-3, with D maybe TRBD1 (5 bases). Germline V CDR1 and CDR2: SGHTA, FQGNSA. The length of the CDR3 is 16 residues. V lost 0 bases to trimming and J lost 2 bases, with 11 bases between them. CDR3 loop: CASSLAGGGTGNTIYF. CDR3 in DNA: TGTGCCAGCAGCTTAGCGGGGGGAGGAACTGGAAACACCATATATTTT.

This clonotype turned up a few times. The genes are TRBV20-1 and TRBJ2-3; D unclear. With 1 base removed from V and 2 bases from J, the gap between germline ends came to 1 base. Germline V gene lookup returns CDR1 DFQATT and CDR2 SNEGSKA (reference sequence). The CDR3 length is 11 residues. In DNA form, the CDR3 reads TGCAGTGCTAGAGCCACAGATACGCAGTATTTT. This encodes CSARATDTQYF.

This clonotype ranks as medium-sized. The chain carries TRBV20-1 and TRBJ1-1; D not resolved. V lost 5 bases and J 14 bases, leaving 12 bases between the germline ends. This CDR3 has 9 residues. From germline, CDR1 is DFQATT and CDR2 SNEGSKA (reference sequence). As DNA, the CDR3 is TGCAGTGCTCCGAAATATGGCTTCTTT. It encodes CSAPKYGFF.

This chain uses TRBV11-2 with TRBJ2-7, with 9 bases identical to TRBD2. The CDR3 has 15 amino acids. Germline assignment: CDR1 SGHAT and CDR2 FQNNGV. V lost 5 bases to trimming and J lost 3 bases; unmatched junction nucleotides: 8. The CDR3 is CASSPYSGGIYEQYF. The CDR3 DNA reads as TGTGCCAGCAGCCCCTATAGCGGGGGAATCTACGAGCAGTACTTC.

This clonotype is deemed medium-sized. CDR3 nucleotides: TGTGCCAGCAGCTTCGGGGGCCCTGGGGCCAACGTCCTGACTTTC. Protein sequence: CASSFGGPGANVLTF. This chain joins TRBV7-9 and TRBJ2-6; either TRBD1 or TRBD2 may supply D (6 bases each). Germline V gives CDR1 SEHNR, CDR2 FQNEAQ (reference sequence). The CDR3 has 15 amino acids. The V end was cut by 3 bases, the J end by 2 bases, with 8 bases between.